These 27 T cell receptor beta chains came from one sample sequenced in a study of T-cell reconstitution after alpha-beta-depleted transplantation in children. Unique molecular identifiers tagged the TCRbeta library. One entry per CDR3 protein results from TCRdb running MiXCR on the PCR reads. The top ten hold 2% to 2.5% of the sample, which has approximately 520,000 distinct CDR3 sequences, approximately 30% seen once. The source material was PBMCs from the stem cell graft donor, sampled from the stem cell graft. These receptors came from a human donor who donated a stem cell graft to a child with aplastic anemia.

This clonotype was seen once. The chain carries TRBV5-1 and TRBJ2-7; TRBD1 matches at 9 bases. J lost 0 bases, V lost 4 bases, and 8 bases had no gene match. Germline V gives CDR1 SGHRS, CDR2 YFSETQ. The CDR3 sequence is 16 residues long. CDR3 DNA sequence: TGCGCCAGCAGCCCCACCGGGACAGGGATCTCCTACGAGCAGTACGTC. It encodes CASSPTGTGISYEQYV.

V gene TRBV5-1 combines with J gene TRBJ2-3; perhaps TRBD2 as D (5 bases). The CDR3 totals 17 residues. CDR1 and CDR2 (germline): SGHRS, YFSETQ. With 4 bases removed from V and 0 bases from J, the gap between germline ends came to 18 bases. CDR3 amino acids: CASSIYGSGSSTDTQYF. In DNA form, the CDR3 reads TGCGCCAGCAGCATTTATGGAAGCGGATCTAGCACAGATACGCAGTATTTT.

In its sample, this clonotype was seen a few times. The chain has TRBV15 and TRBJ2-1, with 8 bases fitting TRBD1. The CDR3 consists of 16 residues. Germline trimming cut 1 base from V and 7 bases from J; bases unmatched to any gene: 9. CDR1 LNHNV and CDR2 YYDKDF come from the germline V gene (reference sequence). The CDR3, as DNA: TGTGCCACCAGCAGAGGCGGGTCCAGGGGGCGGAATGAGCAGTTCTTC. This translates into CATSRGGSRGRNEQFF.

CDR3 coding DNA: TGTGCCAGCAGTGTCACAGGGCTGATACTCCCCACCGGGGAGCTGTTTTTT. The encoded protein is CASSVTGLILPTGELFF. The chain joins TRBV12-3 or TRBV12-4 to TRBJ2-2, with D possibly being TRBD1 (6 bases). The ends were cut back, 5 bases at V and 4 bases at J, with 20 bases in the middle. CDR3 length equals 17 residues.

This clonotype was seen a few times. The V gene is TRBV6-5, the J gene TRBJ2-7, with 8 bases identical to TRBD1. The junction had 6 bases not matched to a gene; V was cut back by 4 bases and J by 1 base. CDR3 length equals 15 residues. Germline CDR1 MNHEY, CDR2 SVGAGI. CDR3 coding DNA: TGTGCCAGCAGTTTCGGACAGGGTAGGTCCTACGAGCAGTACTTC. It translates to CASSFGQGRSYEQYF.

This clonotype has more than one count but fewer than ten. This rearrangement joins TRBV9 to TRBJ1-2, with a tentative D call TRBD1 (6 bases). The V end was cut by 3 bases, the J end by 4 bases, with 13 bases between. Germline loops: CDR1 SGDLS, CDR2 YYNGEE. CDR3 length: 14 amino acids. CDR3 in amino acids: CASSAGGGAYGYTF. DNA for the CDR3: TGTGCCAGCAGCGCCGGTGGGGGGGCCTATGGCTACACCTTC.

V and J are TRBV27 and TRBJ2-7, with 8 bases that match TRBD2. Germline-derived CDR1 and CDR2 are MNHEY and SMNVEV (reference sequence). V shed 3 bases, J shed 1 base, and the junction held 8 bases outside the gene matches. The length of the CDR3 is 16 residues. CDR3 protein: CASSFVSGGRSYEQYF. The CDR3, as DNA: TGTGCCAGCAGTTTCGTCAGCGGGGGTAGGTCCTACGAGCAGTACTTC.

The chain carries TRBV28 and TRBJ2-1; the match to TRBD2 covers 9 bases. Germline V gene sequence: CDR1 MDHEN, CDR2 SYDVKM. The CDR3 spans 16 residues. V lost 6 bases, J lost 1 base, and 7 bases stayed unmatched. The CDR3 DNA reads TGTGCCAGCAGACGACTAGCGGAGAATTCCTACAATGAGCAGTTCTTC. This sequence encodes CASRRLAENSYNEQFF.

The chain joins TRBV12-3 or TRBV12-4 to TRBJ2-7, with a weak D call TRBD2 (6 bases). V shed 6 bases and J shed 4 bases, with 19 bases lying between them. The length of the CDR3 is 15 residues. The CDR3 bases are TGTGCCAGCAGCGACAACCCGACGGGGGAATACGAGCAGTACTTC. It is translated as CASSDNPTGEYEQYF.

This rearrangement joins TRBV7-2 to TRBJ2-3; D remains unclear. Per germline, CDR1 SGHTA and CDR2 FQGNSA. Trimming removed 5 bases at V and 0 bases at J, with 9 bases between. There are 14 residues in the CDR3. CDR3 loop: CASSRMGSTDTQYF. The DNA of the CDR3 is TGTGCCAGCAGCCGAATGGGTAGCACAGATACGCAGTATTTT.

This clonotype was seen a handful of times. The gene calls are TRBV24-1 and TRBJ2-1; the D is unclear. Germline lookup yields CDR1 KGHDR and CDR2 SFDVKD. V was cut by 2 bases and J by 7 bases, with 8 bases left in between. The CDR3 contains 13 residues. CDR3 residues: CATSDYTQNEQFF. The CDR3, as DNA: TGTGCCACCAGTGATTATACGCAGAATGAGCAGTTCTTC.

This clonotype was detected only a few times. The chain is built from TRBV12-3 or TRBV12-4 and TRBJ2-3; the D is unclear. Trimming took 4 bases from V and 0 from J, leaving 11 bases between them. The length of the CDR3 is 15 residues. The CDR3 DNA is TGTGCCAGCAGTTCCGTCGCCTGGAGCACAGATACGCAGTATTTT. It specifies CASSSVAWSTDTQYF.

V gene TRBV28 combines with J gene TRBJ2-3, with TRBD2 matching over 7 bases. The J segment lost 5 bases and the V segment lost 5 bases, leaving 13 bases of the junction unmatched. The CDR3 sequence is 16 residues long. The germline V gene encodes CDR1 MDHEN and CDR2 SYDVKM. As DNA, the CDR3 is TGTGCCAGCAGTCCCCACGCAGTAGGGAGGGGAGATACGCAGTATTTT. Encoded protein: CASSPHAVGRGDTQYF.

A few counts support this clonotype. The V and J genes are TRBV7-3 and TRBJ2-2; 9 positions agree with TRBD2. CDR1 and CDR2 (germline): SGHTA, FQGTGA. Trimming removed 0 bases from V and 4 bases from J; junction bases left unmatched: 6. This CDR3 contains 17 residues. The CDR3 sequence is CASSLTVSGSFTGELFF. CDR3 coding DNA: TGTGCCAGCAGCTTAACGGTTAGCGGGAGCTTCACCGGGGAGCTGTTTTTT.

The genes are TRBV24-1 and TRBJ2-1; possibly TRBD2 for D (6 bases). In germline, CDR1 is KGHDR, CDR2 SFDVKD. V gave up 3 bases and J gave up 0 bases, with 11 bases separating them. This CDR3 region has 16 residues. This chain's CDR3 is CATSDAGTGSYNEQFF. The CDR3 bases are TGTGCCACCAGTGATGCCGGGACTGGCTCCTACAATGAGCAGTTCTTC.

CDR3 sequence reads: CASSRIQDSNTEAFF. Here the CDR3 DNA reads TGCGCCAGCAGCCGAATACAGGACTCGAACACTGAAGCTTTCTTT. This sequence joins TRBV5-1 and TRBJ1-1; D may be TRBD1 (5 bases). CDR3 length: 15 amino acids. Germline lookup yields CDR1 SGHRS and CDR2 YFSETQ. V was pared by 4 bases and J by 1 base, with 14 bases between. Based on the CDR3 plus reference TRBV5-1 and TRBJ1-1, the full variable domain is KAGVTQTPRYLIKTRGQQVTLSCSPISGHRSVSWYQQTPGQGLQFLFEYFSETQRNKGNFPGRFSGRQFSNSRSEMNVSTLELGDSALYLCASSRIQDSNTEAFFGQGTRLTVV.

J is TRBJ2-5 and V is TRBV29-1, with D perhaps being TRBD1 or TRBD2 (5 bases each). The CDR3 is 14 amino acids. Germline CDR1 is SQVTM and CDR2 is ANQGSEA. Trimming took 7 bases from V and 5 from J, leaving 20 bases between them. This CDR3 reads CSASGTSGLETQYF. Here the CDR3 DNA reads TGCAGCGCTTCCGGGACCTCAGGCCTGGAGACCCAGTACTTC.

This clonotype has more than one count but fewer than ten. The gene calls are TRBV29-1 and TRBJ1-5; D is undetermined. The CDR3 is 12 residues long. Trimming cost V 4 bases and J 3 bases, with 7 bases left between them. CDR1 is SQVTM, CDR2 ANQGSEA, per germline. The CDR3 here is CSVAQTNQPQHF. As DNA, the CDR3 is TGCAGCGTTGCACAGACCAATCAGCCCCAGCATTTT. Supplemented by reference TRBV29-1 and TRBJ1-5, the full variable domain reads SAVISQKPSRDICQRGTSLTIQCQVDSQVTMMFWYRQQPGQSLTLIATANQGSEATYESGFVIDKFPISRPNLTFSTLTVSNMSPEDSSIYLCSVAQTNQPQHFGDGTRLSIL.

This clonotype has only a few counts. The chain has TRBV20-1 and TRBJ1-1, with D perhaps matching TRBD1 (5 bases). CDR1 DFQATT and CDR2 SNEGSKA come from the germline V gene (reference sequence). There are 13 residues in the CDR3. The V end was cut by 1 base, the J end by 4 bases, with 10 bases between. The CDR3 sequence is CSARGIGGTEAFF. The CDR3 DNA is TGCAGTGCTAGAGGGATTGGGGGCACTGAAGCTTTCTTT.

The gene calls are TRBV2 and TRBJ1-1; 7 nucleotides match TRBD1. The germline V gene has CDR1 SNHLY and CDR2 FYNNEI. With 5 bases clipped from V and 4 bases from J, the junction kept 10 bases outside the gene matches. The CDR3 consists of 15 residues. The CDR3 protein is CASSTRGLGGTEAFF. Here the CDR3 DNA reads TGTGCCAGCAGTACAAGGGGGCTAGGTGGCACTGAAGCTTTCTTT.

V usage is TRBV4-3 and J usage is TRBJ2-7; 11 bases are shared with TRBD2. Germline V gene data show CDR1 as LGHNA and CDR2 as YSLEER. The trim removed 0 bases at V and 2 bases at J, leaving 6 bases unmatched. The CDR3 covers 17 residues. CDR3 in amino acids: CASSQDVRLAGPYEQYV. DNA for the CDR3: TGCGCCAGCAGCCAAGACGTAAGACTAGCGGGACCCTACGAGCAGTACGTC.

The gene calls are TRBV5-1 and TRBJ2-7; the match to TRBD1 covers 11 bases. The CDR3 is 14 residues long. With 4 bases clipped from V and 6 bases from J, the junction kept 6 bases outside the gene matches. Germline CDR1 and CDR2: SGHRS and YFSETQ. CDR3 loop: CASSADRGRIEQYF. In nucleotides, the CDR3 is TGCGCCAGCAGCGCGGACAGGGGGCGCATCGAGCAGTACTTC. Full variable domain (missing parts from reference TRBV5-1 and TRBJ2-7): KAGVTQTPRYLIKTRGQQVTLSCSPISGHRSVSWYQQTPGQGLQFLFEYFSETQRNKGNFPGRFSGRQFSNSRSEMNVSTLELGDSALYLCASSADRGRIEQYFGPGTRLTVT.

The CDR3 region is CSARSGRAPYEQYF. The CDR3, as DNA: TGCAGTGCCCGTAGCGGGAGGGCTCCCTACGAGCAGTACTTC. The rearrangement links TRBV20-1 to TRBJ2-7, with 11 bases aligning to TRBD2. CDR1 and CDR2 (germline): DFQATT, SNEGSKA (reference sequence). Unmatched junction bases numbered 6, after V lost 6 bases and J lost 2 bases. The CDR3 length is 14 residues.

In its sample, this clonotype was seen once. The V and J genes are TRBV6-1 and TRBJ2-1, with D perhaps being TRBD1 or TRBD2 (5 bases each). Germline V CDR1 and CDR2: MNHNS, SASEGT. The CDR3 is 14 amino acids. V lost 11 bases and J 8 bases, leaving 22 bases between the germline ends. CDR3 DNA sequence: TGTGCCTGTCGATTGGGGACCACTAACCATGAGCAGTTCTTC. Translating it yields CACRLGTTNHEQFF.

In this sample, this clonotype turned up a few times. The rearrangement joins TRBV20-1 to TRBJ1-6; unclear D gene. Germline loops: CDR1 DFQATT, CDR2 SNEGSKA (reference sequence). Trimming shortened V by 0 bases and J by 8 bases, and 11 bases separated the two germline ends. This CDR3 has 14 residues. CDR3 region: CSARDSPSHSPLHF. In nucleotides, the CDR3 is TGCAGTGCTAGAGACTCGCCGTCCCATTCACCCCTCCACTTT.

There are a few counts of this clonotype. V is TRBV9 and J is TRBJ1-1; no clear D gene. Germline lookup yields CDR1 SGDLS and CDR2 YYNGEE. The CDR3 runs to 14 residues. Trimming took 4 bases from V and 1 from J, leaving 11 bases between them. CDR3 region: CASSTHEGNTEAFF. The CDR3 bases are TGTGCCAGCAGCACCCACGAGGGGAACACTGAAGCTTTCTTT.

The rearrangement uses TRBV11-2 and TRBJ2-7; D is possibly TRBD2 (6 bases). The CDR3 has 14 residues. V dropped 4 bases and J dropped 6 bases, with 16 bases sitting between them. The germline V gene has CDR1 SGHAT and CDR2 FQNNGV. The CDR3 reads CASSWDFSNSEQYF. CDR3 bases: TGTGCCAGCAGCTGGGACTTCAGCAATTCCGAGCAGTACTTC.